These 24 T cell receptor beta chains originate from one sample sequenced in a study of siplizumab effects on memory and regulatory T cells. The repertoire was sequenced with immunoSEQ multiplex PCR; TCRdb's copy has only in-frame clones and lacks some. This table has approximately 48,000 clones, about 93% appearing once. The specimen was CD8+ T cells sorted from blood. These receptors originate from a human donor in good health.

The chain uses TRBV9 and TRBJ2-7, with no clear D. V was trimmed by 0 bases and J by 1 base, leaving 8 bases between them. This CDR3 comprises 14 residues. Germline V lookup: CDR1 SGDLS, CDR2 YYNGEE. CDR3: CASSVGVGSYEQYF. The DNA for the CDR3 is TGTGCCAGCAGCGTAGGGGTGGGATCCTACGAGCAGTACTTC.

This rearrangement joins TRBV4-1 to TRBJ2-7; D not resolved. The CDR3 runs 13 residues. The ends were cut back, 3 bases at V and 3 bases at J, with 9 bases in the middle. Germline V gene sequence: CDR1 MGHRA, CDR2 YSYEKL. CDR3 sequence: CASSHSSYYEQYF. Written as DNA, the CDR3 is TGCGCCAGCAGCCACAGCAGTTACTACGAGCAGTACTTC.

This chain uses TRBV11-1 with TRBJ2-7; maybe TRBD1 (5 bases). The CDR3 extends over 13 amino acids. CDR1 and CDR2 from the germline V gene are SGHAT and FQDESV (reference sequence). V lost 5 bases and J 4 bases, leaving 12 bases between the germline ends. As DNA, the CDR3 is TGTGCCAGCAGCGGAAGAAACAGGTACGAGCAGTACTTC. Its protein is CASSGRNRYEQYF.

The V gene is TRBV9, the J gene TRBJ1-1, with D possibly being TRBD1 (5 bases). Deletions cut 1 base from V and 3 bases from J, with 13 bases between. Germline CDR1 and CDR2: SGDLS and YYNGEE. The CDR3 consists of 15 residues. CDR3 sequence: CASSVRPDTHTEAFF. The CDR3 DNA reads TGTGCCAGCAGCGTACGCCCGGACACCCACACTGAAGCTTTCTTT.

The chain combines TRBV27 with TRBJ2-5; the D gene is possibly TRBD2 (5 bases). Germline V gene lookup returns CDR1 MNHEY and CDR2 SMNVEV (reference sequence). This CDR3 spans 14 amino acids. Trimming took off 2 bases at V and 5 bases at J, with 12 bases between the two ends. The CDR3 region has the DNA TGTGCCAGCAGTTTAATAGGCCGAGGGGAGACCCAGTACTTC. This codes for CASSLIGRGETQYF.

The chain combines TRBV7-6 with TRBJ2-2; D is ambiguous. The CDR3 is made up of 16 amino acids. The ends were cut back, 1 base at V and 5 bases at J, with 14 bases in the middle. Germline CDR1 is SGHVS and CDR2 is FNYEAQ. CDR3 bases: TGTGCCAGCAGCTTAGATGCGTTAATAAAGACCGGGGAGCTGTTTTTT. Amino acid sequence: CASSLDALIKTGELFF.

This rearrangement joins TRBV12-5 to TRBJ2-3; D may match TRBD1 or TRBD2 (6 bases each). V dropped 1 base and J dropped 6 bases, with 8 bases sitting between them. The CDR3 loop spans 13 amino acids. Germline V lookup: CDR1 LGHNT, CDR2 FRNRAP. Here the CDR3 DNA reads TGTGCTAGTGGTTTGGGGGGGGCGGATACGCAGTATTTT. It encodes CASGLGGADTQYF.

V gene TRBV4-1 combines with J gene TRBJ2-2; D is uncertain. The germline V gene encodes CDR1 MGHRA and CDR2 YSYEKL. This CDR3 contains 13 residues. Trimming removed 7 bases from V and 3 bases from J, with 9 bases in between. CDR3 region: CASMASDTGELFF. In nucleotides, the CDR3 is TGCGCCAGCATGGCGTCCGACACCGGGGAGCTGTTTTTT.

This chain joins TRBV11-2 and TRBJ2-3; 9 bases align to TRBD2. The CDR3 spans 19 residues. Germline CDR1 and CDR2: SGHAT and FQNNGV. The V gene end was trimmed by 2 bases and the J gene end by 4 bases; junction bases not matched to a gene: 16. In DNA form, the CDR3 reads TGTGCCAGCAGCTTATCTATCCCATATAGCGGGAGTACGGCAGATACGCAGTATTTT. Its protein product is CASSLSIPYSGSTADTQYF.

The V gene is TRBV9, the J gene TRBJ1-4; D is unresolved. The CDR3 has 15 amino acids. Germline V gene sequence: CDR1 SGDLS, CDR2 YYNGEE. The V and J ends lost 3 bases and 6 bases respectively, with 15 bases between them. In nucleotides, the CDR3 is TGTGCCAGCAGCGCACCGGTGGTGTCCCATGAAAAACTGTTTTTT. Protein: CASSAPVVSHEKLFF.

V and J are TRBV5-1 and TRBJ2-2; D is unresolved. This CDR3 has 15 residues. Germline V gives CDR1 SGHRS, CDR2 YFSETQ. Between the trimmed V and J ends, which lost 0 bases and 4 bases, there was a span of 10 bases. The CDR3: CASSLVSARTGELFF. The CDR3 coding sequence is TGCGCCAGCAGCTTGGTGTCCGCGCGCACCGGGGAGCTGTTTTTT. The entire variable domain, with the rest obtained from reference TRBV5-1 and TRBJ2-2, is as follows: KAGVTQTPRYLIKTRGQQVTLSCSPISGHRSVSWYQQTPGQGLQFLFEYFSETQRNKGNFPGRFSGRQFSNSRSEMNVSTLELGDSALYLCASSLVSARTGELFFGEGSRLTVL.

V usage is TRBV11-1 and J usage is TRBJ2-1; D is undetermined. Trimming took off 4 bases at V and 0 bases at J, with 10 bases between the two ends. This CDR3 is built from 15 residues. Germline V gene lookup returns CDR1 SGHAT and CDR2 FQDESV (reference sequence). The CDR3 DNA follows: TGTGCCAGCAGCTCCGACTTCAGCTCCTACAATGAGCAGTTCTTC. Translated, it gives CASSSDFSSYNEQFF.

Concerning this clone itself: A read error may produce the germline difference seen at one junction end. CDR3 DNA: TGTGCCATGACATTCGTTGGGACTAGCGGGACCGGGACCTATGAGCAGTACTTC. The encoded protein is CAMTFVGTSGTGTYEQYF. This sequence joins TRBV27 and TRBJ2-7; 13 positions agree with TRBD2. From germline, CDR1 is MNHEY and CDR2 SMNVEV (reference sequence). This CDR3 spans 18 amino acids.

The rearrangement joins TRBV7-9 to TRBJ1-2; unclear D gene. Germline loops: CDR1 SEHNR, CDR2 FQNEAQ (reference sequence). There are 14 residues in the CDR3. Trimming took off 3 bases at V and 4 bases at J, with 12 bases between the two ends. CDR3 nucleotides: TGTGCCAGCAGCTTGGGCTCAGCCGGCTATGGCTACACCTTC. Translated: CASSLGSAGYGYTF.

Remarks on this clone: The junction shows a germline mismatch at one end, possibly a read error. The identical CDR3 is also encoded by other nucleotide sequences in the sample. J is TRBJ2-2 and V is TRBV11-3; tentatively, D is TRBD2 (6 bases). In germline, CDR1 is SGHNT, CDR2 YENEEA. The CDR3 is made up of 16 amino acids. CDR3 loop: CASSPPGLENTGELFF. CDR3 nucleotide sequence: TGTGCCAGCAGCCCCCCGGGACTCGAAAACACCGGGGAACTGTTTTTT.

The chain employs TRBV29-1 and TRBJ2-7; D not certain. The germline V gene has CDR1 SQVTM and CDR2 ANQGSEA. The CDR3 runs to 15 residues. V was cut by 6 bases and J by 4 bases, with 22 bases left in between. The CDR3 region is CSVINLRNGGYEQYF. The CDR3 coding sequence is TGCAGCGTGATAAACCTCCGGAATGGTGGTTACGAGCAGTACTTC.

This chain connects TRBV7-9 to TRBJ1-5; the D gene is possibly TRBD1 (6 bases). Germline V lookup: CDR1 SEHNR, CDR2 FQNEAQ (reference sequence). V lost 1 base, J lost 7 bases, and 17 bases lay in between. CDR3 length equals 16 residues. CDR3 protein: CASSLGRSGEEQPQHF. The CDR3 DNA sequence: TGTGCCAGCAGCTTAGGTCGTTCAGGGGAAGAGCAGCCCCAGCATTTT.

The chain carries TRBV19 and TRBJ2-2; 7 bases align to TRBD2. V lost 11 bases and J lost 5; bases outside the gene matches: 14. Germline values: CDR1 LNHDA, CDR2 SQIVND (reference sequence). CDR3 size: 15 residues. The CDR3 DNA sequence: TGTGCCGGAGGGGAGGGAGGGAGCCCTACCGGGGAGCTGTTTTTT. This sequence encodes CAGGEGGSPTGELFF.

V usage is TRBV4-2 and J usage is TRBJ2-7, with D possibly TRBD1 on 6 matching bases. The V end was cut by 0 bases, the J end by 3 bases, with 12 bases between. The germline gives CDR1 LGHNA, CDR2 YNFKEQ. The CDR3 runs 15 residues. CDR3 bases: TGTGCCAGCAGCCAAGACAGGGACACCAGCTACGAGCAGTACTTC. It yields the protein CASSQDRDTSYEQYF.

This rearrangement joins TRBV5-4 to TRBJ1-1; no reliable D call. The CDR3 length is 13 residues. Germline CDR1 SGHNT, CDR2 YYREEE (reference sequence). Trimming removed 4 bases at V and 1 base at J, with 8 bases between. CDR3 sequence reads: CASSLLQNTEAFF. The DNA for the CDR3 is TGTGCCAGCAGCCTCCTACAGAACACTGAAGCTTTCTTT.

The chain carries TRBV4-1 and TRBJ2-5, with TRBD1 matching over 7 bases. Germline lookup yields CDR1 MGHRA and CDR2 YSYEKL. Germline trimming cut 6 bases from V and 2 bases from J; bases unmatched to any gene: 9. The CDR3 loop spans 15 amino acids. The CDR3 DNA sequence: TGCGCCAGCAGATACAGGGGACAAATGCAAGAGACCCAGTACTTC. This codes for CASRYRGQMQETQYF.

This chain connects TRBV11-2 to TRBJ2-1, with 12 bases matching TRBD2. CDR1 is SGHAT and CDR2 is FQNNGV in the germline V gene. Trimming at V came to 5 bases and at J to 12 bases, leaving 5 bases not matched to a gene. This CDR3 has 13 amino acids. As DNA, the CDR3 is TGTGCCAGCAGCGCGGGGACTAGCGGGCCGCAGTTCTTC. Its protein product is CASSAGTSGPQFF.

The chain links TRBV27 to TRBJ1-2, with a tentative D call TRBD1 (5 bases). This CDR3 comprises 14 residues. V lost 3 bases and J lost 4, with 12 bases in between. Per the germline V gene, CDR1 is MNHEY and CDR2 is SMNVEV (reference sequence). CDR3 in amino acids: CASSFFPGSYGYTF. CDR3 DNA sequence: TGTGCCAGCAGTTTCTTCCCAGGGTCCTATGGCTACACCTTC.

The gene calls are TRBV27 and TRBJ2-5; 13 bases match TRBD2. Germline CDR1 and CDR2: MNHEY and SMNVEV (reference sequence). There are 18 residues in the CDR3. The trim removed 3 bases at V and 1 base at J, leaving 8 bases unmatched. DNA for the CDR3: TGTGCCAGCAGTTTCGGGACTAGCGGGATTGCCCTCCAAGAGACCCAGTACTTC. This gives the protein CASSFGTSGIALQETQYF.